This is a list of T cell receptor beta chains from one sample in a study of control samples from healthy donors and cancer patients. Sequencing was performed with immunoSEQ multiplex PCR; in TCRdb, only in-frame clones are kept and a portion is missing. The data show 150,000 to 200,000 clones, approximately 93% seen once. The specimen sequenced was blood. Receptor source: a woman between 40 and 55 years old in good health. Each CDR3 is given with its conserved first and last residue. A D gene is named only where the DNA matches it firmly. The listing skips clone size in some rows; elsewhere it reads once, few, many or a size class.

J	size	V	D	CDR3	DNA
TRBJ2-7	NA	TRBV10-2	NA	CASSERPAANTIYEQYF	TGCGCCAGCAGTGAGCGTCCCGCGGCCAACACGATCTACGAGCAGTACTTC
TRBJ1-2	once	TRBV5-1	NA	CASSPRLGDGYTF	TGCGCCAGCAGCCCCCGTCTCGGGGATGGCTACACCTTC
TRBJ2-2	NA	TRBV10-2	TRBD2	CASSESGGLAGGELFF	TGCGCCAGCAGTGAGTCCGGAGGACTAGCGGGCGGGGAGCTGTTTTTT
TRBJ2-7	NA	TRBV11-2	TRBD1	CASSLAGGPLPYEQYF	TGTGCCAGCAGCTTAGCAGGGGGCCCCCTCCCTTACGAGCAGTACTTC
TRBJ1-4	NA	TRBV2	NA	CASSEGVRNEKLFF	TGTGCCAGCAGTGAAGGGGTTCGAAATGAAAAACTGTTTTTT
TRBJ2-7	NA	TRBV10-3	NA	CAIQDSAYEQYF	TGTGCCATTCAGGACAGCGCCTACGAGCAGTACTTC
TRBJ2-6	NA	TRBV5-1	TRBD1	CASSSDRPGANVLTF	TGCGCCAGCAGCTCGGACAGGCCTGGGGCCAACGTCCTGACTTTC
TRBJ2-7	NA	TRBV7-9	TRBD1	CASSLGGQGGEQYF	TGTGCCAGCAGCCTGGGGGGACAGGGTGGCGAGCAGTACTTC
TRBJ2-1	NA	TRBV28	NA	CASRPGSGTGSYNEQFF	TGTGCCAGCAGACCCGGTAGCGGGACAGGCTCCTACAATGAGCAGTTCTTC
TRBJ1-5	NA	TRBV2	TRBD1	CASSAGQGNQPQHF	TGTGCCAGCAGTGCGGGACAGGGTAATCAGCCCCAGCATTTT
TRBJ1-2	NA	TRBV27	NA	CASSPDKGLYGYTF	TGTGCCAGCAGTCCGGATAAGGGTTTGTATGGCTACACCTTC
TRBJ1-5	NA	TRBV7-2	NA	CASSLDILGHQPQHF	TGTGCCAGCAGCTTGGACATCCTCGGGCATCAGCCCCAGCATTTT
TRBJ2-1	few	TRBV7-2	NA	CASSLAVRRGYNEQFF	TGTGCCAGCAGCTTAGCGGTGAGGCGGGGCTACAATGAGCAGTTCTTC
TRBJ2-2	NA	TRBV4-1	NA	CASSRNSGNTGELFF	TGCGCCAGCAGCCGTAACAGTGGGAACACCGGGGAGCTGTTTTTT
TRBJ1-1	NA	TRBV2	TRBD1	CASRYPPGQGPNTEAFF	TGTGCCAGCAGATATCCCCCGGGACAGGGTCCGAACACTGAAGCTTTCTTT
TRBJ2-1	NA	TRBV2	NA	CARTSRVFSYNEQFF	TGTGCCCGAACCTCCCGTGTCTTCTCCTACAATGAGCAGTTCTTC
TRBJ1-1	NA	TRBV29-1	NA	CSVGAGGNTEAFF	TGCAGCGTGGGGGCAGGCGGGAACACTGAAGCTTTCTTT
TRBJ1-2	NA	TRBV6-1	NA	CASSEAEGYGYTF	TGTGCCAGCAGTGAAGCCGAGGGTTATGGCTACACCTTC
TRBJ1-5	NA	TRBV25-1	NA	CASSDGPGRQPQHF	TGTGCCAGCAGTGATGGCCCGGGGAGGCAGCCCCAGCATTTT
TRBJ2-7	once	TRBV4-3	TRBD1	CASSQGYRVRGRSYEQYF	TGCGCCAGCAGCCAAGGGTACCGGGTCAGGGGGAGATCCTACGAGCAGTACTTC
TRBJ1-5	NA	TRBV19	NA	CASSIRERGGNQPQHF	TGTGCCAGTAGTATCAGGGAAAGGGGGGGCAATCAGCCCCAGCATTTT
TRBJ1-5	NA	TRBV4-1	TRBD1	CASSQSGQGRANQPQHF	TGCGCCAGCAGCCAATCGGGACAGGGGCGCGCAAATCAGCCCCAGCATTTT